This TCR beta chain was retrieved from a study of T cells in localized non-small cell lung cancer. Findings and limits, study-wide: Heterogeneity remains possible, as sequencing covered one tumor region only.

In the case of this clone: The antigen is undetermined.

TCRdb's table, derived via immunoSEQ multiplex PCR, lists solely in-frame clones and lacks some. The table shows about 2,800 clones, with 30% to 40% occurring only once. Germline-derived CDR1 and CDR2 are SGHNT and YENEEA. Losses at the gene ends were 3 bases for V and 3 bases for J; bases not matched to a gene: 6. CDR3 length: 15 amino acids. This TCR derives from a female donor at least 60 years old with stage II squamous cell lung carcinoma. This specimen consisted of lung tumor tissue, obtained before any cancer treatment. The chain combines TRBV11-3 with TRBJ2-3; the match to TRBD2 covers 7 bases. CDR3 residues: CASSLGSGETDTQYF. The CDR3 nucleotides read TGTGCCAGCAGCTTGGGCAGCGGGGAAACAGATACGCAGTATTTT.